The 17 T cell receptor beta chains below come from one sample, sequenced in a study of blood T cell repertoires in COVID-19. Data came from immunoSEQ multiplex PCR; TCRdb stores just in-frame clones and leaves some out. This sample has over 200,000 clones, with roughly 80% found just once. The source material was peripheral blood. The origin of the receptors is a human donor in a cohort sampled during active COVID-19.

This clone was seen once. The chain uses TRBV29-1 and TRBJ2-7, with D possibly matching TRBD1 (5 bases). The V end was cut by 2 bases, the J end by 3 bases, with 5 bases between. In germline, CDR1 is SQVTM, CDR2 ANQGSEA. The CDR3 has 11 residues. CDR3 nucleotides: TGCAGCGTTGAAAGGGGCTACGAGCAGTACTTC. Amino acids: CSVERGYEQYF.

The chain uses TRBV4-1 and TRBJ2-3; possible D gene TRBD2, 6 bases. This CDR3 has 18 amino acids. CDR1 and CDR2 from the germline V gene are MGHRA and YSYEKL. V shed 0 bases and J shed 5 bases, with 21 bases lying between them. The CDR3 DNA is TGCGCCAGCAGCCAAGATAGGGTAACTAGCAGTGGTCAAGATACGCAGTATTTT. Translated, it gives CASSQDRVTSSGQDTQYF.

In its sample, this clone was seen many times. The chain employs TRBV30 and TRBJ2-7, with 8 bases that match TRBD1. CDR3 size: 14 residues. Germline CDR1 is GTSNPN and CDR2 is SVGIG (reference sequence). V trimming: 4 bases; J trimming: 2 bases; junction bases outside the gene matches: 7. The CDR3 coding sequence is TGTGCCTGGAAATCCGGGACAGGAGCCTACGAGCAGTACTTC. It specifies CAWKSGTGAYEQYF. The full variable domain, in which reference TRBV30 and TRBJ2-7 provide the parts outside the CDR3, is SQTIHQWPATLVQPVGSPLSLECTVEGTSNPNLYWYRQAAGRGLQLLFYSVGIGQISSEVPQNLSASRPQDRQFILSSKKLLLSDSGFYLCAWKSGTGAYEQYFGPGTRLTVT.

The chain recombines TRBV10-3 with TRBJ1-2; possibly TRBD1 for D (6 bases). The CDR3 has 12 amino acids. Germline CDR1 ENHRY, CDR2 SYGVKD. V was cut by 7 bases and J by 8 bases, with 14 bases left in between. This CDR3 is CAITNGGKGYTF. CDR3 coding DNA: TGTGCCATCACCAATGGGGGCAAAGGCTACACCTTC.

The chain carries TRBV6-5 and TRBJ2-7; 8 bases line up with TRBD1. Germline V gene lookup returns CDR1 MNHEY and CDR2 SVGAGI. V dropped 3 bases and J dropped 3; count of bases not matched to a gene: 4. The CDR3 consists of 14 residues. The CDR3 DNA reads TGTGCCAGCAGTTATGACAGGGGACTCTACGAGCAGTACTTC. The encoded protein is CASSYDRGLYEQYF.

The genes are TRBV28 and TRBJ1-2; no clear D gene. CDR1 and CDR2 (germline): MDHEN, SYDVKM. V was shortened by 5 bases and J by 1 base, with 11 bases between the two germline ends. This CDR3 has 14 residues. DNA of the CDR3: TGTGCCAGCAGTCCTGTCGCGAGTAACTATGGCTACACCTTC. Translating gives CASSPVASNYGYTF.

The CDR3 DNA is TGTGCCAGCAGCTTAGTGGAAATAGCGGCGCAGTATTTT. This gives the protein CASSLVEIAAQYF. The chain links TRBV7-2 to TRBJ2-3; tentatively, D is TRBD2 (6 bases). Deletions cut 1 base from V and 10 bases from J, with 12 bases between. The CDR3 loop spans 13 amino acids. CDR1 and CDR2 from the germline V gene are SGHTA and FQGNSA.

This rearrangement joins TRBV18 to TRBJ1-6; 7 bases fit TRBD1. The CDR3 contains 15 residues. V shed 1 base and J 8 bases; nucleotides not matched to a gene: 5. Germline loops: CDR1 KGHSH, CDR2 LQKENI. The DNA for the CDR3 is TGTGCCAGCTCACCACAGGGGGCAAAGGATTCACCCCTCCACTTT. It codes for CASSPQGAKDSPLHF.

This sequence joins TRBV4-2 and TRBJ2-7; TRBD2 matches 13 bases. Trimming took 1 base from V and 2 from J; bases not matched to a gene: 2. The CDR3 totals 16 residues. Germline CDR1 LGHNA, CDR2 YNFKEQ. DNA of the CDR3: TGTGCCAGCAGCCAAGTTACTAGCGGGAGGGCCTACGAGCAGTACTTC. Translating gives CASSQVTSGRAYEQYF.

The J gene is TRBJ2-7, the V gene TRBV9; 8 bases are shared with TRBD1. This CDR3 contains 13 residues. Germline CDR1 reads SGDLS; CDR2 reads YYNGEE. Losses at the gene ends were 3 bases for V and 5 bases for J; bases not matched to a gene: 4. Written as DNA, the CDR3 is TGTGCCAGCAGCGGAGGACAGGGCCACGAGCAGTACTTC. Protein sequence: CASSGGQGHEQYF.

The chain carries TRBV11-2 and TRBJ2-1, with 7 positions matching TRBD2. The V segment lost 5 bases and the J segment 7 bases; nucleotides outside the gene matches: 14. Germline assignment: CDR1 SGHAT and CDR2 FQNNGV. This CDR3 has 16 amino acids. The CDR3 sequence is CASSISVREGGNEQFF. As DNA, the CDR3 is TGTGCCAGCAGCATATCGGTGAGGGAGGGTGGGAATGAGCAGTTCTTC.

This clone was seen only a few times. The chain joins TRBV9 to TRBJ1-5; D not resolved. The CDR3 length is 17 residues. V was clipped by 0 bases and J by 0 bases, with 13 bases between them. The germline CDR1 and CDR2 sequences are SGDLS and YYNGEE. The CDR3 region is CASSVEEAPVSNQPQHF. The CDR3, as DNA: TGTGCCAGCAGCGTAGAAGAGGCACCCGTTAGCAATCAGCCCCAGCATTTT.

The CDR3 region is CASSRVGAGGPNTQYF. The CDR3 DNA sequence: TGCGCCAGCAGCCGCGTGGGGGCGGGAGGGCCGAATACGCAGTATTTT. The chain joins TRBV5-1 to TRBJ2-3; 9 bases match TRBD2. Trimming cost V 4 bases and J 7 bases; bases outside gene matches: 13. CDR1 is SGHRS and CDR2 is YFSETQ in the germline V gene. The CDR3 has 16 residues.

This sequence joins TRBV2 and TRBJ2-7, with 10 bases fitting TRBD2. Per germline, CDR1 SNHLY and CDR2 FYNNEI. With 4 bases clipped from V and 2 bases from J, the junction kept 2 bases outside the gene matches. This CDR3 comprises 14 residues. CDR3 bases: TGTGCCAGCAGTGGGACTAGCGGAACCTACGAGCAGTACTTC. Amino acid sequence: CASSGTSGTYEQYF.

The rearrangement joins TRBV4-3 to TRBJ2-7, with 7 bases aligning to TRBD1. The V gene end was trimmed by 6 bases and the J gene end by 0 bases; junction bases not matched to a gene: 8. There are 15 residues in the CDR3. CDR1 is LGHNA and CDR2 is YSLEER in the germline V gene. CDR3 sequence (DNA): TGCGCCAGCAGACGCGACAGGGATCCCTCCTACGAGCAGTACTTC. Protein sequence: CASRRDRDPSYEQYF.

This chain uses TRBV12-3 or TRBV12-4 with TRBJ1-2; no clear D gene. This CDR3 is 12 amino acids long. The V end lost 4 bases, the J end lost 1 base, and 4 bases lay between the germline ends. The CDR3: CASSYINYGYTF. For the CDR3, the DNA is TGTGCCAGCAGTTACATTAACTATGGCTACACCTTC.

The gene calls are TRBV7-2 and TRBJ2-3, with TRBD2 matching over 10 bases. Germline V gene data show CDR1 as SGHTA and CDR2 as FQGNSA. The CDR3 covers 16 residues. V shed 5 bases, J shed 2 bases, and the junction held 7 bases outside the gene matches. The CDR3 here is CASSQLLAGTTDTQYF. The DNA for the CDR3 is TGTGCCAGCAGCCAACTACTAGCGGGGACCACAGATACGCAGTATTTT.